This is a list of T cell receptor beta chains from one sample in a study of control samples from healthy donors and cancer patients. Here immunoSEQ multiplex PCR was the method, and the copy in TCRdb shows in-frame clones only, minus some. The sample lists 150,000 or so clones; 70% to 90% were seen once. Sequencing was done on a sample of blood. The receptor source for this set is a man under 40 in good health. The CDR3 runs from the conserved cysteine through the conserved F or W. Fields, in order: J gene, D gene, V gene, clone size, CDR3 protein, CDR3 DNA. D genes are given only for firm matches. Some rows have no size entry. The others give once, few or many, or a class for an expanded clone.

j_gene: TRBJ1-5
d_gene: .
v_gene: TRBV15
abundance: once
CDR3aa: CATSRDLGGTNQPQHF
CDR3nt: TGTGCCACCAGCAGAGATCTAGGAGGGACCAATCAGCCCCAGCATTTT

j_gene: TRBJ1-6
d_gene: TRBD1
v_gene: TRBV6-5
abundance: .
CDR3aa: CASRLQGNGNSPLHF
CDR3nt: TGTGCCAGCAGACTACAGGGGAATGGGAATTCACCCCTCCACTTT

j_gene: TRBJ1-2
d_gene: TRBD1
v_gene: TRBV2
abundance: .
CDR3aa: CASSGTGRFKGGYTF
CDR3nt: TGTGCCAGCTCCGGGACAGGGAGGTTCAAGGGTGGCTACACCTTC

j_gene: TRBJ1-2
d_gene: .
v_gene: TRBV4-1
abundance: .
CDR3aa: CASSQGAGFYGYTF
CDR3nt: TGCGCCAGCAGCCAAGGGGCCGGCTTCTATGGCTACACCTTC

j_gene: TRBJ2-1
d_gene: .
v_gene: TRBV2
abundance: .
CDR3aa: CASSPSDEQFF
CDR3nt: TGTGCCAGCAGTCCCTCCGATGAGCAGTTCTTC

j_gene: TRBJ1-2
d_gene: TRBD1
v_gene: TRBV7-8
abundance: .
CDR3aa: CASSGTGGTNYGYTF
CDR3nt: TGTGCCAGCAGCGGTACAGGGGGTACTAACTATGGCTACACCTTC

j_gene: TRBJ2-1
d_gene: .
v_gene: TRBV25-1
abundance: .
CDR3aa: CASGSYNEQFF
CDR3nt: TGTGCCAGCGGTTCCTACAATGAGCAGTTCTTC

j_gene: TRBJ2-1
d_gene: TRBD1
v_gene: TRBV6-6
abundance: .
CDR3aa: CASSSPDREYSYEQFF
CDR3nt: TGTGCCAGCAGTTCCCCGGACAGGGAGTATTCGTATGAGCAGTTCTTC

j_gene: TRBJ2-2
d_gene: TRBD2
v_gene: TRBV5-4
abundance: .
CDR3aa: CASSPGLAGAAGTGELFF
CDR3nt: TGTGCCAGCAGCCCGGGACTAGCGGGAGCTGCGGGCACCGGGGAGCTGTTTTTT

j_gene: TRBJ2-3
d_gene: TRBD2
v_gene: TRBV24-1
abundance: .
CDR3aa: CATTGEGTDTQYF
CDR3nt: TGTGCCACCACTGGGGAGGGAACAGATACGCAGTATTTT

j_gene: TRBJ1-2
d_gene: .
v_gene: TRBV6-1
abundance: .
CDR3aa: CASSEALLDLNYGYTF
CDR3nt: TGTGCCAGCAGTGAAGCGTTACTGGATCTGAACTATGGCTACACCTTC

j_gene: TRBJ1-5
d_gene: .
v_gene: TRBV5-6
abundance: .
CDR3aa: CASSLMSIGQPNQPQHF
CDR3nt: TGTGCCAGCAGCTTGATGTCTATAGGCCAACCCAATCAGCCCCAGCATTTT

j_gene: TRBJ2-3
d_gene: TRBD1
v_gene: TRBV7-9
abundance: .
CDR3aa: CASSPLGTGTDTQYF
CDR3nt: TGTGCCAGCAGCCCTCTAGGGACAGGGACAGATACGCAGTATTTT

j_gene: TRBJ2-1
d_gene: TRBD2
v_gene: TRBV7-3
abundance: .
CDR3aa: CASSFTSGGEYNEQFF
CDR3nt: TGTGCCAGCAGCTTCACTAGCGGGGGGGAATACAATGAGCAGTTCTTC

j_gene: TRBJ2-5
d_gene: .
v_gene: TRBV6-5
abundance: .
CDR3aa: CASGFSGETQYF
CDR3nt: TGTGCCAGCGGGTTTAGCGGAGAGACTCAGTACTTC

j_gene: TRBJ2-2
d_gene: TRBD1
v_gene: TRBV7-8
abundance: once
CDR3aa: CASSLGSGTGGSNTGELFF
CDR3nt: TGTGCCAGCAGCTTAGGGTCCGGGACAGGGGGTTCGAACACCGGGGAGCTGTTTTTT

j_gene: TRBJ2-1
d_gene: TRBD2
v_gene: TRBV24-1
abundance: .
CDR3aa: CATSDQTSGRLDEQFF
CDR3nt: TGTGCCACCAGTGACCAGACTAGCGGGAGACTGGATGAGCAGTTCTTC

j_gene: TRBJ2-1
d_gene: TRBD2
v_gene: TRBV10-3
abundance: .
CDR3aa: CAAAGASGDNEQFF
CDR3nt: TGTGCCGCGGCGGGGGCTAGCGGGGACAATGAGCAGTTCTTC

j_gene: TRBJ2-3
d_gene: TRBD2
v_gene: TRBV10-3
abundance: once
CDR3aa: CAIGGRGAGVISERDTQYF
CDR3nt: TGTGCCATCGGGGGCCGGGGAGCGGGGGTAATTAGTGAGAGAGATACGCAGTATTTT

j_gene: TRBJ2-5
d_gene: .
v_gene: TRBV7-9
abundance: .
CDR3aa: CASSDNRRGTQYF
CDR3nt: TGTGCCAGCAGTGATAACAGAAGGGGGACCCAGTACTTC

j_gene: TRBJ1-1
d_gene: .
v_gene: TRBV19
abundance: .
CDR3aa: CASSIYGGAGRTEAFF
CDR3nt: TGTGCCAGTAGTATTTATGGGGGCGCGGGAAGAACTGAAGCTTTCTTT

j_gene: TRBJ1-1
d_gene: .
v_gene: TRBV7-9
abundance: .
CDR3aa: CASSLVGRRNTEAFF
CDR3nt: TGTGCCAGCAGCTTAGTGGGCAGACGCAACACTGAAGCTTTCTTT

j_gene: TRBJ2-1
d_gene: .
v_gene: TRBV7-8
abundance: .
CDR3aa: CASSFSGSLYNEQFF
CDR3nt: TGTGCCAGCAGCTTTAGCGGTTCCCTATACAATGAGCAGTTCTTC

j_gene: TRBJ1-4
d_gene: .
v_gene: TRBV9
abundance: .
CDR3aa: CASSQYGLGATNEKLFF
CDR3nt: TGTGCCAGCAGCCAATACGGGCTAGGGGCAACTAATGAAAAACTGTTTTTT

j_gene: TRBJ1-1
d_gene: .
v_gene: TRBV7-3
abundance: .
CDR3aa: CASSLAGSTQAFF
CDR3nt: TGTGCCAGCAGCTTAGCAGGGAGTACTCAAGCTTTCTTT

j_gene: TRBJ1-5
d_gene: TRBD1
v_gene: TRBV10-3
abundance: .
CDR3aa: CAISESQGNQPQHF
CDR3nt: TGTGCCATCAGTGAGTCACAGGGGAATCAGCCCCAGCATTTT

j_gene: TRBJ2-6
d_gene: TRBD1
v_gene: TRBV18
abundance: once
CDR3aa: CASSPPSRVGQGSAGANVLTF
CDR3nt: TGTGCCAGCTCACCACCGAGTAGGGTAGGACAGGGGAGCGCTGGGGCCAACGTCCTGACTTTC

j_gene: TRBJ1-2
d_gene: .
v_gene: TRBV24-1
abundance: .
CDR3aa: CATSDFSGANYGYTF
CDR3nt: TGTGCCACCAGTGATTTTTCGGGGGCTAACTATGGCTACACCTTC

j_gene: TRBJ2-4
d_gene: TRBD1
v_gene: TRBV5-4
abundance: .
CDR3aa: CASSSDRGDIQYF
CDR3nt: TGTGCCAGCAGCTCTGACAGGGGTGACATTCAGTACTTC

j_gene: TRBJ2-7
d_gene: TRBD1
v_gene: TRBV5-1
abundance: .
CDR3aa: CASTRQGSYEQYF
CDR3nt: TGCGCCAGCACCCGACAGGGCTCCTACGAGCAGTACTTC

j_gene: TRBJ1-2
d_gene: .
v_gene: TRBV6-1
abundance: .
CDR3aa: CASSDRGYYGYTF
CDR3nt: TGTGCCAGCAGTGATAGGGGGTACTATGGCTACACCTTC

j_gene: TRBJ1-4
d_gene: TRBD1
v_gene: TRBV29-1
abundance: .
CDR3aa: CSVGPTGNEKLFF
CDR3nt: TGCAGCGTCGGACCGACAGGGAACGAAAAACTGTTTTTT

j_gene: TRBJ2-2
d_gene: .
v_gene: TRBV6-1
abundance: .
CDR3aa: CASSDRAGGAGELFF
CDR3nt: TGTGCCAGCAGTGATCGCGCAGGGGGGGCCGGGGAGCTGTTTTTT

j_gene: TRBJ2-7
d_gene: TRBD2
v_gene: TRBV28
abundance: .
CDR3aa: CASSLFSSGSYEQYF
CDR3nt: TGTGCCAGCAGTTTATTTTCCAGCGGGAGTTACGAGCAGTACTTC

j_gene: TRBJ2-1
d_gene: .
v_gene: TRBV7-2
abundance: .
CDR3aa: CASSLATNNEQFF
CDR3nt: TGTGCCAGCAGCTTAGCGACAAACAATGAGCAGTTCTTC

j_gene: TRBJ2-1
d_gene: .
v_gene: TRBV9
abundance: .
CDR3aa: CASSDLTGDNEQFF
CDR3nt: TGTGCCAGCAGCGACCTGACTGGCGACAATGAGCAGTTCTTC

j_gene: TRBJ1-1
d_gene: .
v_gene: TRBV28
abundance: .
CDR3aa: CASSFTVGLGERTEAFF
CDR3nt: TGTGCCAGCAGTTTTACGGTGGGTCTCGGGGAGCGGACTGAAGCTTTCTTT

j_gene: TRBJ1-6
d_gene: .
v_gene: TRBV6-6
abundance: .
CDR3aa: CASSYTTEVAPLHF
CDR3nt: TGTGCCAGCAGTTACACGACCGAGGTCGCACCCCTCCACTTT

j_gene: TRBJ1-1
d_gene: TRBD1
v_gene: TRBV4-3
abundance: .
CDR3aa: CASSPGQGWMNTEAFF
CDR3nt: TGCGCCAGCAGCCCAGGACAGGGATGGATGAATACTGAAGCTTTCTTT

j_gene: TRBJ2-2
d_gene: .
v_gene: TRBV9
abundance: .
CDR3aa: CASSVGEDSRSTGELFF
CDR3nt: TGTGCCAGCAGCGTAGGGGAGGACTCCCGATCGACCGGGGAGCTGTTTTTT

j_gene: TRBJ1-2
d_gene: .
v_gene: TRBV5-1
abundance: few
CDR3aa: CASSLSIPHYGYTF
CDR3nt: TGCGCCAGCAGCCTCAGCATCCCGCACTATGGCTACACCTTC

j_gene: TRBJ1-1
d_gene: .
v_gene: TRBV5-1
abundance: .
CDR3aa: CASSLEDTEAFF
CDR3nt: TGCGCCAGCAGCTTGGAGGACACTGAAGCTTTCTTT